Described below is a single T cell receptor (beta chain) sequence and its context. After extraction with the RNeasy kit, about 0.45 to 1 ug of the RNA was reverse transcribed using random hexamers. TCRdb passed the immunoSEQ multiplex PCR reads through MiXCR, listing each CDR3 protein once. The sample has approximately 70,000 distinct CDR3 sequences; approximately 94% are singletons. The data are from a study of CD8 T cells in Susac syndrome. Source material: CD8+ T cells from PBMCs. The source of this sequence is a human donor with multiple sclerosis.

CDR3 DNA: TGTGCCAGTAGTGACAGGGTCCCCAATCAGCCCCAGCATTTT. This encodes CASSDRVPNQPQHF. The V and J genes are TRBV19 and TRBJ1-5; 7 bases agree with TRBD1. Germline CDR1 is LNHDA and CDR2 is SQIVND (reference sequence). This CDR3 region has 14 residues. The J segment lost 3 bases and the V segment lost 5 bases, leaving 4 bases of the junction unmatched.